This T cell receptor beta chain was identified during a study of shared clonotypes between healthy human individuals. 200 to 250 ng DNA, about 28,000 T cell genomes, went into each sorted-subset replicate PCR. The repertoire was sequenced with immunoSEQ multiplex PCR; TCRdb's copy has only in-frame clones and lacks some. The repertoire holds about 2.4 million clones, around nine tenths seen once, with over 0.12% in the top ten. The V segment lost 1 base and the J segment 3 bases; nucleotides outside the gene matches: 5. In germline, CDR1 is SGHNT, CDR2 YENEEA. CDR3 size: 16 residues. This clonotype was sampled from a man between 18 and 29 years old in good health. The gene calls are TRBV11-3 and TRBJ1-1, with TRBD1 matching 10 bases. The sample was naive CD4+ T cells sorted from blood. Subset of the sample: CD45RA+ positively selected. The CDR3 sequence is CASSLGQGAGDTEAFF. CDR3 in DNA: TGTGCCAGCAGCTTAGGACAGGGGGCAGGGGACACTGAAGCTTTCTTT. The full variable domain, its missing parts supplied by reference TRBV11-3 and TRBJ1-1, is EAGVVQSPRYKIIEKKQPVAFWCNPISGHNTLYWYLQNLGQGPELLIRYENEEAVDDSQLPKDRFSAERLKGVDSTLKIQPAELGDSAVYLCASSLGQGAGDTEAFFGQGTRLTVV.